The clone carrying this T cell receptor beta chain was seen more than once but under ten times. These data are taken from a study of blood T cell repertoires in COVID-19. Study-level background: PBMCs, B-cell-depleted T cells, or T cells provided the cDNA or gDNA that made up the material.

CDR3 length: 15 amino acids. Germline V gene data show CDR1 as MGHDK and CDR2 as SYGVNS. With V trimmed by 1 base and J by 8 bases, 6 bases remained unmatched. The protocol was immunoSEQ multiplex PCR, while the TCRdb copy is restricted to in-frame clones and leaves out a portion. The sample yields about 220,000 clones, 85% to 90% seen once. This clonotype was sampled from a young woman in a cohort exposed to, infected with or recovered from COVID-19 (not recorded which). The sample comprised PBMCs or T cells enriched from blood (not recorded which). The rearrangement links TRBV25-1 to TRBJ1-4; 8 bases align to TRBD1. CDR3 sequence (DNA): TGTGCCAGCAGTGAATGGCAGGGGGCGGAGGAAAAACTGTTTTTT. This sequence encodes CASSEWQGAEEKLFF.